The sequence of this TCR beta chain was determined in a study of cytomegalovirus exposure and HLA in healthy donors (dated by TCRdb to about 2017). With regard to the full study: An earlier analysis of some 550 of the donors reported about 250 Gb of sequence data and around 120 million unique TCR beta sequences from some 180 million T cells. Among some 410 genotyped donors of the cohort, an average of 235,054 unique TCR beta nucleotide sequences were sequenced per donor, roughly a sixth of them non-productive. Because of strong linkage in the cohort, 5 or 6 DR-DQ haplotypes were treated as single units for association and clustering. To study patterns of TCR occurrence, a later analysis re-analyzed previously published TCR beta repertoires from several hundred donors and added high-resolution HLA genotyping. Genome-wide SNP genotypes for about 55% of the 666 donors were used in a later genetic analysis, which treated that subset as a discovery cohort. Roughly 300 gigabases of sequencing data and around 87 million unique TCR sequences were included in an early release covering 550 to 650 HLA-typed donors. The study used immunosequencing to profile the T cell repertoires of hundreds of subjects and linked those repertoires to cytomegalovirus serostatus. The genetic ancestry cluster associated with self-reported Caucasian donors included roughly four fifths of the roughly 410 genotyped donors. An earlier analysis of more than 450 of the donors used high-throughput TCR beta sequencing to judge whether each TCR beta V gene segment behaved as functional or pseudogenic. Donor age, sex, ethnicity and CMV serostatus were collected together with the repertoire data. All discovery cohort repertoires had been generated using a single sequencing platform. Rather than drawing on any new phenotypic data, the later analysis identified candidate immune exposures from TCR beta sequences and the way those sequences occurred across donors. The study was designed to test whether signatures of past pathogen exposure could be identified by cataloging public T cell receptors. Typing coverage differed by locus: A, B, C, DRB1 and DQB1 were typed in roughly 620-640 donors, DQA1 in about 500, DPA1 in some 600, and DPB1 in roughly 470. Along with the approximately 700-subject first cohort, a separate validation cohort of more than 90 different subjects was used. Class I and class II HLA loci were covered by the typing at four-digit resolution. To predict cytomegalovirus infection status, the study combined high-throughput TCR immunosequencing, statistical association of individual TCRs with disease status, and machine learning.

The cohort comprised fewer than 700 healthy bone marrow donors. Cohort members were all nominally healthy when sampled, although unrecorded immune exposures were likely present. The donor was CMV seronegative and belonged to the group of around 350 seronegative cohort members. Every donor gave a peripheral blood sample, and the peripheral blood mononuclear cells from that sample were used for TCR beta sequencing. Genomic DNA was extracted from the blood cell samples with the Qiagen DNeasy Blood Extraction Kit. On the study overall, not on this receptor specifically: In an earlier analysis of approximately 590 of the donors, most TCR beta V segments appeared in productive rearrangements about 90% or about 30% of the time, broadly matching IMGT annotations. A few of the identified cytomegalovirus-associated TCR beta chains were confirmed in vitro to be specific for cytomegalovirus antigens. Linkage disequilibrium might explain the correlated functional status among segregating V segments, but an unknown experimental factor could not be excluded. In a later analysis, most CMV-associated TCR beta chains were found to appear HLA-restricted, with HLA associations seemingly driven largely by CMV exposure. According to a later analysis, TCR association rates differed among HLA loci, with DRB1 alleles showing the most associated TCRs and HLA-C alleles showing the fewest. The classifier was reported to diagnose cytomegalovirus status with high specificity and sensitivity in both the original and validation cohorts. Roughly uniform sequencing depth across donors was assumed in presence/absence analyses, although this assumption may not hold. Roughly 15 rarely observed V segments, including chromosome 9 orphons, were excluded from the earlier analysis of approximately 500 of the donors because counts were too low. In a later genetic analysis, a missense DCLRE1C variant was associated with V-gene and J-gene trimming of TCR beta chains, and the association was replicated in an independent cohort. A cluster of highly shared sequence variants was judged likely to be a technical artifact of the sequencing pipeline. The study gave a list of about 150 TCR beta chains associated with cytomegalovirus. This cohort had only TCR beta chains sequenced, and the lack of alpha or paired-chain data limited which features could be detected. Because HLA typing was missing for some donors at each locus, association tests included only the typed subset. In a later analysis, HLA-associated TCR beta chains showed more clonal expansion and lower generation probabilities than non-associated chains that were equally common. Compared with the approximately 600-donor mean, donors in an Asian-associated ancestry cluster had fewer N-insertions in productive TCRs, according to a later genetic analysis. Assigning TCR associations to individual alleles was difficult when HLA alleles, especially DR and DQ, strongly co-occurred. Specific HLA alleles were associated with 16,951 TCR beta sequences at a false discovery rate of 0.05 in a later analysis. Most TCR sequences were seen in very few donors, while some public TCRs were found in many individuals. The authors suggested that the approach could potentially be extended to other disease states and immunological phenotypes. CMV serostatus was the only immune exposure information available for the cohort. A later analysis reported that several top co-occurrence clusters appeared linked to parvovirus B19, influenza, CMV and Epstein-Barr virus. A further reported finding was that TCR beta sequences accurately predicted the HLA-A and HLA-B alleles for most subjects in the first cohort. Because the 87-base-pair reads could not distinguish some IMGT-functional V segments, including TRBV6-2 and TRBV6-3, those segments were excluded.

V loses 3 bases, J loses 5 bases, and the germline ends lie 8 bases apart. Spanning cysteine to phenylalanine, the CDR3 consists of 13 amino acids. Only CDR3 DNA remains: 39 bases, in frame from the first base. As encoded in the germline V gene, CDR1 is SNHLY while CDR2 is FYNNEI. This clone was recorded once. Its antigen remains undetermined. No qualities accompany the bases; no much larger clone lies one base away. Library method: the immunoSEQ multiplex PCR assay. The multiplex PCR relied on a mix of 60 forward primers for TCR Vbeta segments and 13 reverse primers for TCR Jbeta segments. A multiplex PCR assay on genomic DNA amplified the CDR3 region of rearranged TCR beta genes. Amplified TCR beta libraries were sequenced as 87-base-pair reads on the Illumina HiSeq System. The authors' analysis ran thus. A later analysis tallied tens of millions of unique TCR beta chains across the roughly 610 repertoires, and some 10 million of those chains were shared by two or more donors. Raw reads were error-corrected and collapsed into unique sequences with a nearest-neighbor algorithm that merged closely related sequences to remove PCR and sequencing errors. To assign V, D and J gene segments, CDR3 sequences were aligned to IMGT reference sequences. For a sequence to be retained, a match of at least six nucleotides to both a V gene segment and a J gene segment was required. A rearrangement was called productive if the CDR3 had no stop codons and remained in frame with V and J, and every other rearrangement was called non-productive. Following IMGT convention, CDR3 was defined as the stretch from the second conserved V-encoded cysteine up to the conserved J-encoded phenylalanine. In an earlier analysis of around 570 of the donors, sequences lacking an unambiguous match to a single V gene segment were excluded. In an earlier analysis of around 590 of the donors, a V segment was called functional when productive rearrangements were above 56.7%, and segregating when the standard deviation between donors exceeded 5%. A statistical classification framework was built for diagnosing cytomegalovirus status from the catalog of TCR beta chain sequences. V and J gene assignment, in a later analysis, came from comparing TCR nucleotide sequences with IMGT/GENE-DB human TR gene sequences. A later analysis assigned CDR3 sequences and most-parsimonious VDJ recombination scenarios with the TCRdist pipeline. In a later analysis, every TCR beta chain was defined by the combination of its CDR3 amino acid sequence and its V-gene family, and reads without a unique V-gene family were dropped. As a way to deal with suspected cross-contamination and a sequencing artifact, a later analysis dropped hundreds of nucleotide sequences that were highly shared and had low generation probability. For each public chain, a later analysis derived a clonal expansion index from normalized ranks of inferred template counts within each repertoire. Generation probabilities in a later analysis came from a VDJ recombination model fitted to out-of-frame rearrangements, and those results were checked against IGoR. In a later analysis, TCR-TCR, TCR-HLA and TCR-CMV co-occurrence was scored with hypergeometric tests, and a repertoire-size bias correction was applied to TCR pairs. False discovery rates were estimated in a later analysis by permuting HLA or CMV assignments 20 times. In a later analysis, co-occurring TCRs were grouped using DBSCAN, and TCRdist sequence similarity was added for clustering within HLA-allele-positive subsets. For co-occurrence clustering, repertoires with fewer than 30,000 or more than 120,000 public chains were excluded, along with several repertoires with anomalous nucleotide sharing. TCRdb retrieved this table from immuneACCESS and kept in-frame rearrangements only. Not all clones are present; in checked studies, unresolved V genes account for under half, and no reason is known for the remainder. The V and J calls and clone size come from that table; D and trimming were worked out from the DNA. The sample table lists around 70,000 clones, 55% to 65% of them with a count of one. The ten largest make up roughly 2.8% of the sample.

The chain employs TRBV2 and TRBJ1-5, with the D gene not confidently named. The sample comprised PBMCs. The TCR was taken from a man aged 25-40 years in good health and CMV-seronegative. The CDR3 region reads CASSDGWDQPQHF. Here is the DNA: TGTGCCAGCAGTGACGGGTGGGATCAGCCCCAGCATTTT.